What follows are 5 T cell receptor beta chains derived from one specimen sequenced in a study of regulatory T cells in long-lasting Graves disease (dated by TCRdb to the early 2020s). The time point label on this specimen signifies: newly diagnosed GD, antithyroid drugs for less than 3 months. For both TCR sequencing and RNA sequencing, RNA was extracted from PBMCs using TRIzol. The library came from multiplex PCR. Instrument on record: Illumina HiSeq 4000. To build TCR beta libraries, CDR3 regions were amplified by Arm-PCR using iRepertoire HTBI primers. TCRdb itself trimmed the public reads at Q25 with fastp, ran MiXCR and retained productive beta chains. For every CDR3 protein sequence, its rows merge into one entry that carries the most common genes and DNA. The sample table contains 350,000 to 500,000 distinct CDR3 sequences; only one count was recorded for around 15% of them. Roughly 15% of the sample goes to the ten largest clones.

These data also featured in a second study, about T cells in Graves' hyperthyroidism and ophthalmopathy.

The material sequenced was peripheral blood mononuclear cells (PBMCs), taken at new diagnosis, from a patient treated with antithyroid drugs. These TCRs come from a woman aged 45-65 years with Graves disease. Donor details come from another sample of the same person, matched by shared clones.

The chain links TRBV7-3 to TRBJ2-2; perhaps D is TRBD1 or TRBD2 (5 bases each). Germline V gene data show CDR1 as SGHTA and CDR2 as FQGTGA. V dropped 3 bases and J dropped 6 bases, with 20 bases sitting between them. The CDR3 is 17 amino acids. The CDR3 DNA is TGTGCCAGCAGCTTTTTGGGGCTAGCAGATAGGGCCGGGGAGCTGTTTTTT. Protein: CASSFLGLADRAGELFF.

This clonotype was picked up a small number of times. This rearrangement joins TRBV19 to TRBJ1-5; 10 nucleotides line up with TRBD1. This CDR3 spans 18 amino acids. Germline V gene lookup returns CDR1 LNHDA and CDR2 SQIVND (reference sequence). V trimming: 9 bases; J trimming: 0 bases; junction bases outside the gene matches: 14. The CDR3 DNA is TGTGCCAGCAGCAATAGTCGACAGGGGGCCTATAGCAATCAGCCCCAGCATTTT. Protein sequence: CASSNSRQGAYSNQPQHF.

This clonotype was recorded a few times. This chain joins TRBV20-1 and TRBJ2-7, with 10 bases that match TRBD2. The V segment lost 4 bases and the J segment 5 bases; nucleotides outside the gene matches: 8. This CDR3 is built from 14 residues. The germline gives CDR1 DFQATT, CDR2 SNEGSKA (reference sequence). The CDR3 is CSANLAGVGHEQYF. The CDR3 DNA reads TGCAGTGCTAACCTAGCGGGAGTGGGCCACGAGCAGTACTTC.

This clonotype has more than one count but fewer than ten. The chain joins TRBV5-8 to TRBJ1-5, with 9 bases that match TRBD1. This CDR3 contains 13 residues. Germline CDR1 reads SGHTS; CDR2 reads YDEGEE. Trimming at V came to 4 bases and at J to 5 bases, leaving 1 base not matched to a gene. The CDR3 sequence is CASSGQGHQPQHF. The CDR3 DNA reads as TGTGCCAGCAGCGGACAGGGGCATCAGCCCCAGCATTTT. Combining the CDR3 with reference TRBV5-8 and TRBJ1-5 gives the whole variable domain EAGVTQSPTHLIKTRGQQATLRCSPISGHTSVYWYQQALGLGLQFLLWYDEGEERNRGNFPPRFSGRQFPNYSSELNVNALELEDSALYLCASSGQGHQPQHFGDGTRLSIL.

A few counts support this clonotype. The chain combines TRBV7-9 with TRBJ2-1; tentatively, D is TRBD2 (6 bases). Trimming stripped 4 bases from V and 0 bases from J, with 16 bases between. Germline CDR1 and CDR2: SEHNR and FQNEAQ (reference sequence). This CDR3 has 17 residues. In nucleotides, the CDR3 is TGTGCCAGCAGCTCGAGGGTAGCGGACGGCTCCTACAATGAGCAGTTCTTC. Amino acid sequence: CASSSRVADGSYNEQFF.